This TCR beta chain originates from a study of patients and donors after allogeneic stem cell transplantation. Germline V gene sequence: CDR1 MDHEN, CDR2 SYDVKM. There are 13 residues in the CDR3. Trimming left V 3 bases short and J 0 bases short, with 5 bases between. TCRdb passed the RT-PCR reads through MiXCR, listing each CDR3 protein once. The table shows more than 150,000 distinct CDR3 sequences, with approximately 41% occurring only once. Sequences were obtained from blood, either unsorted or a sorted T cell fraction (not recorded which). This sequence was found in a human donor who was either an allogeneic HSCT recipient or a stem cell or donor lymphocyte infusion donor (not recorded which). It is not recorded whose cells these are; they may come from a transplant donor. The chain links TRBV28 to TRBJ2-5; D uncertain. For the CDR3, the DNA is TGTGCCAGCAGTTTGTCTGACCAAGAGACCCAGTACTTC. Translating gives CASSLSDQETQYF.